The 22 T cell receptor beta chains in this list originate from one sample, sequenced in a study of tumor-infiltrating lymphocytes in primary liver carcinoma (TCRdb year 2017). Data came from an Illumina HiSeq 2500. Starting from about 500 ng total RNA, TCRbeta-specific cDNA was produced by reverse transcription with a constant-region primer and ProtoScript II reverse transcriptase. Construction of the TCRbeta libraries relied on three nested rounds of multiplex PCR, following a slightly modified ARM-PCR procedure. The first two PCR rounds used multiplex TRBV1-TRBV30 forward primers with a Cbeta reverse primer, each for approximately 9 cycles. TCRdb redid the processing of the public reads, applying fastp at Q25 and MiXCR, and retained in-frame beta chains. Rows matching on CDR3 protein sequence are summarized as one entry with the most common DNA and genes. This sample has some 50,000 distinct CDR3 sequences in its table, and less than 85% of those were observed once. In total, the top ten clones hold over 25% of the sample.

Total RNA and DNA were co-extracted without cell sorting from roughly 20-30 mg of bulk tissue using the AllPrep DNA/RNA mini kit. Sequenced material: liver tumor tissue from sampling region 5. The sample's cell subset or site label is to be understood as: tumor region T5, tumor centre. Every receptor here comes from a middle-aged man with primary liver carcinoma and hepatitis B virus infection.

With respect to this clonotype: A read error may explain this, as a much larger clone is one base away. The chain's CDR3 is CTSKGRTYDTQYF. For the CDR3, the DNA is TGTACCAGCAAGGGCAGGACATACGATACGCAGTATTTT. The chain carries TRBV12-3 or TRBV12-4 and TRBJ2-3; tentatively, D is TRBD1 (5 bases). CDR3 length equals 13 residues.

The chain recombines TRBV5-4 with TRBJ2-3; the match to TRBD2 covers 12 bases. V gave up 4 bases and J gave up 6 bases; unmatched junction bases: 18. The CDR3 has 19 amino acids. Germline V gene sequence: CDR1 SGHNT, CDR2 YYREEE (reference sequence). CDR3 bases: TGTGCCAGCAGCCCGGTGGAACTAGCGGGAGGACATAAATTTGATACGCAGTATTTT. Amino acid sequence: CASSPVELAGGHKFDTQYF.

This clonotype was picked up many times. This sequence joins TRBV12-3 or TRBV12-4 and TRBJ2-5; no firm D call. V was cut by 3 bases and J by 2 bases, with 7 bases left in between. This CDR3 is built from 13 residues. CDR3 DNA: TGTGCCAGCAGTTTGCTACCACAAGAGACCCAGTACTTC. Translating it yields CASSLLPQETQYF.

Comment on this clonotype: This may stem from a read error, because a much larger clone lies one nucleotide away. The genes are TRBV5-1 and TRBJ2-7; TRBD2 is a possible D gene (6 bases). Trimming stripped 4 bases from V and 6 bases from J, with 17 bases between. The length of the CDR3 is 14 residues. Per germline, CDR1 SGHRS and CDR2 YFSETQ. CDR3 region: CASSMEGSSPEQYF. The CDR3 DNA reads TGCGCCAGCAGCATGGAGGGTAGTTCACCCGAGCAGTACTTC.

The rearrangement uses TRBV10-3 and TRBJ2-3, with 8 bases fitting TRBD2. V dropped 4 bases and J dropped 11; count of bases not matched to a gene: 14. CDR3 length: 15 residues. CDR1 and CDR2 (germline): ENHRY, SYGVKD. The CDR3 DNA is TGTGCCATCAGTGCTGAGAGTAGCGGGACCTATATGCAGTATTTT. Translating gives CAISAESSGTYMQYF.

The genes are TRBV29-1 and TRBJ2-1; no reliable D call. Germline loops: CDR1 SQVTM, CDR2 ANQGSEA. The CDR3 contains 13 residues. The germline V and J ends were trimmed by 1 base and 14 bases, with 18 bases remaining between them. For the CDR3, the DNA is TGCAGCGTTGAAGGGACGGTGGGGAATGAAGAGTTCTTC. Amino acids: CSVEGTVGNEEFF.

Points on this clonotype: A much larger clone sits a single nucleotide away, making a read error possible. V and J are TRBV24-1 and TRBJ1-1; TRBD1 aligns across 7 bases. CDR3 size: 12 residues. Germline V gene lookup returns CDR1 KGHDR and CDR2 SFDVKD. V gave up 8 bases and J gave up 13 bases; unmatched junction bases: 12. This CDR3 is CATTSAGGRGFF. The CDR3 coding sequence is TGTGCCACCACCTCTGCAGGGGGGAGAGGTTTCTTT.

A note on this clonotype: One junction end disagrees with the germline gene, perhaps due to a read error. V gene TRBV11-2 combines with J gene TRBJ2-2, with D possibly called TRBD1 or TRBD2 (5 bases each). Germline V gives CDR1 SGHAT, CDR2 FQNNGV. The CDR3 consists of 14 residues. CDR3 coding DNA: TGCGCCAGCGGCTTAAGCTCGGGAACCGGGGACCTGTTTTTC. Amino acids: CASGLSSGTGDLFF.

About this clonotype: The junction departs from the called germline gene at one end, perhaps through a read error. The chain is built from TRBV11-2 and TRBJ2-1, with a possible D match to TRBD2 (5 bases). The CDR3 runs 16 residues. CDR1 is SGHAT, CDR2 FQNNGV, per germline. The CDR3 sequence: CACSLDIVLVMGEQFF. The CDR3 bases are TGTGCCTGCAGCTTGGATATCGTACTAGTCATGGGTGAGCAGTTCTTC.

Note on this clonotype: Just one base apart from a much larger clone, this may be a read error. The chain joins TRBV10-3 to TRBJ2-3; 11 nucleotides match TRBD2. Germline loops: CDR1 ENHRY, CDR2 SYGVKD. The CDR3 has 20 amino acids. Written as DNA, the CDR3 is TGTGCCATCAGTGAACCCCTAGGACTAGCGGGCCCGGCGGACACAGATAGGCAGTATTTT. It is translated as CAISEPLGLAGPADTDRQYF.

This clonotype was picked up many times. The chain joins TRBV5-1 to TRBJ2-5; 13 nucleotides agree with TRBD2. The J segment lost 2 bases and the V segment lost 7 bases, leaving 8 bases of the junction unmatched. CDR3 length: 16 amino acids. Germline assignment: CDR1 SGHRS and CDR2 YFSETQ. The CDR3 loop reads CASGDGTSGNQETQYF. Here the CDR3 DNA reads TGCGCCAGCGGCGATGGGACTAGCGGGAATCAAGAGACCCAGTACTTC.

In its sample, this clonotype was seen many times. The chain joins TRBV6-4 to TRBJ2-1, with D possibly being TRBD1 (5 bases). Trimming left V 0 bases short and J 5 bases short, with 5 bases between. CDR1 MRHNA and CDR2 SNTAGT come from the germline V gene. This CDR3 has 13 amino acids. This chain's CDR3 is CASSDSDNNEQFF. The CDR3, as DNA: TGTGCCAGCAGTGACTCGGACAACAATGAGCAGTTCTTC.

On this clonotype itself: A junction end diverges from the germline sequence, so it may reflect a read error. The CDR3 loop is CASSQAGPDDGQFF. CDR3 DNA: TGTGCCAGTAGCCAAGCGGGACCCGATGATGGGCAGTTCTTC. This sequence joins TRBV4-2 and TRBJ2-1, with TRBD2 matching 7 bases. Germline V CDR1 and CDR2: LGHNA, YNFKEQ. This CDR3 is built from 14 residues.

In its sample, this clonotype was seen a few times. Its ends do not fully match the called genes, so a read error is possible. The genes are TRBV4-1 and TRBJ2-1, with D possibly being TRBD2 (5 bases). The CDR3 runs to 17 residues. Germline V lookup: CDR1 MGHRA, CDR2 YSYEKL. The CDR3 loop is CASSQAFLWETDNEQFF. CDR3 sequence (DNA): TGCGCCAGCAGCCAAGCCTTTCTGTGGGAGACCGACAATGAACAGTTCTTC.

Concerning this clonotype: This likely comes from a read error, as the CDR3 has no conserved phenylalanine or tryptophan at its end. CDR3 in DNA: TGTGCCAGCAGTCCCGGGACTAGTAGCACAGATACACAGTATTCT. It yields the protein CASSPGTSSTDTQYS. The chain combines TRBV6-2 or TRBV6-3 with TRBJ2-3; 8 bases match TRBD2. The CDR3 extends over 15 amino acids. From germline, CDR1 is MNHEY and CDR2 SVGEGT.

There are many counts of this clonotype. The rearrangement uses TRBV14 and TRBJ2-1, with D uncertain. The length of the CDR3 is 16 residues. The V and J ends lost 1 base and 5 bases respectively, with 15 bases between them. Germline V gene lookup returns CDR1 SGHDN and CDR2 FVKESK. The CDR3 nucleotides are TGTGCCAGCAGCCAAGCTGGCCAGGACCGCCACAATGAGCAGTTCTTC. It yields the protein CASSQAGQDRHNEQFF.

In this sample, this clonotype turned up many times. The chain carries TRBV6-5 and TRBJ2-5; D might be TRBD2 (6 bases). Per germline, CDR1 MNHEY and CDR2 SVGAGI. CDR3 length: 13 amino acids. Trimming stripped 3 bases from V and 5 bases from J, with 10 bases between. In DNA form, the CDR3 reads TGTGCCAGCAGTTATTCGGGGGTGGAGACCCAGTACTTC. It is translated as CASSYSGVETQYF.

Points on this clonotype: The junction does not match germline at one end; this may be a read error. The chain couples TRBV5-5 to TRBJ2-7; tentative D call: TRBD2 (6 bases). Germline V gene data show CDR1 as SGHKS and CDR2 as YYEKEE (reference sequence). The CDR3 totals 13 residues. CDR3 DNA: TGTGCCAGCCGCTTGGCCTTGGAGGGCGAGCAGCACTTC. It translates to CASRLALEGEQHF.

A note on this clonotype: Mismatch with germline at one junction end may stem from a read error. The CDR3 loop reads CATSGRPTDNERFF. For the CDR3, the DNA is TGTGCCACCAGTGGAAGGCCTACGGACAATGAGCGGTTCTTC. The rearrangement joins TRBV24-1 to TRBJ2-1; D might be TRBD1 (5 bases). The CDR3 is 14 residues long. Germline lookup yields CDR1 KGHDR and CDR2 SFDVKD.

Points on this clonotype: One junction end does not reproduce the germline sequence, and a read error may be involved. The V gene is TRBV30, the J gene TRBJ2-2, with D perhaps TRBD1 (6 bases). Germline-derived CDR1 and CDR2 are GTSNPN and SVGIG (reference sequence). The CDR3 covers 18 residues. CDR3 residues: CAWSRKTGIPTYTGEPFF. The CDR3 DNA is TGTGCCTGGAGTCGTAAAACAGGGATCCCCACCTACACCGGGGAGCCGTTTTTT.

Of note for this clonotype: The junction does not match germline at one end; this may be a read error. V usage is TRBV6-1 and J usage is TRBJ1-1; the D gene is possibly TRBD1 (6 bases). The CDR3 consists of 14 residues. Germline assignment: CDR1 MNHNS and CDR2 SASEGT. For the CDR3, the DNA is TGTGCCATCAGTGCACTCCCGGGACATGGATGGGCTTTCTTT. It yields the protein CAISALPGHGWAFF.

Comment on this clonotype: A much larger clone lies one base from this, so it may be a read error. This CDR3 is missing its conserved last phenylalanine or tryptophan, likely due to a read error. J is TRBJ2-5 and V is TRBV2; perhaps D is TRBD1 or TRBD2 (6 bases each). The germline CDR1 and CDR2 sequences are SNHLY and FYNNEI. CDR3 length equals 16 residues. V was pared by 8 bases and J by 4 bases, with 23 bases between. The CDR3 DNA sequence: TGTGCCAGCGTCTCTTCCCGGGGGCGGGGTGGAGAGACCCAGTACTCC. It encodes CASVSSRGRGGETQYS.